The 2 T cell receptor beta chains in this list originate from one sample, sequenced in a study of early T cells in non-severe SARS-CoV-2 infection. TCRdb called the 5' RACE reads again in MiXCR, with one record for every CDR3 protein. The data show tens of thousands of distinct CDR3 sequences, 9% to 15% seen once. The sample consisted of whole blood. The receptors originated from an adult who was a healthcare worker with PCR-confirmed SARS-CoV-2 infection or an uninfected control (not recorded which).

This clonotype came up a few times. V gene TRBV7-8 combines with J gene TRBJ2-3; 8 bases line up with TRBD2. Per the germline V gene, CDR1 is SGHVS and CDR2 is FQNEAQ. Trimming at V came to 4 bases and at J to 2 bases, leaving 11 bases not matched to a gene. The CDR3 runs to 17 residues. DNA for the CDR3: TGTGCCAGCAGCTGGTATTTAGTTAGCGGGGACACAGATACGCAGTATTTT. The encoded protein is CASSWYLVSGDTDTQYF.

Worth noting for this clonotype: This may arise from a read error, as a much more abundant clone is one base away. The chain is built from TRBV7-6 and TRBJ2-7; D gene uncertain. Germline CDR1 is SGHVS and CDR2 is FNYEAQ. The CDR3 totals 12 residues. The V end lost 2 bases, the J end lost 2 bases, and 4 bases lay between the germline ends. CDR3 amino acids: CASSLQPYEQYF. As DNA, the CDR3 is TGTGCCAGCAGCTTACAGCCCTACGAGCAGTACTTC.